This T cell receptor beta chain came from a study of T cell repertoires in cytomegalovirus infection. Study-level information: Recently described HLA-C-restricted plus well-studied HLA-B-restricted CMV epitopes were used. Matching HLA type and CMV infection were both indicated by public TCR beta signatures.

TCRdb re-analysed the reads in MiXCR, keeping a single row per CDR3 protein. The repertoire consists of hundreds of thousands of distinct CDR3 sequences, with roughly 46% occurring once and the leading ten covering approximately 40%. Germline V CDR1 and CDR2: MGHRA, YSYEKL. With 0 bases clipped from V and 6 bases from J, the junction kept 2 bases outside the gene matches. The CDR3 sequence is 13 residues long. Study-wide findings and caveats: In two of eight donors, the top clonotype was HLA-C-restricted CMV-specific. Of the TCR beta families, the public ones yielded a cumulative frequency that identified carriers of CMV plus the relevant HLA.

This clonotype has more than one count but fewer than ten. Antigen unknown. The chain has TRBV4-1 and TRBJ2-7; 7 bases fit TRBD1. The sequence derives from a human donor in good health (CMV status not recorded). Some clones in this sample may be carry-over from other donors' samples. The source was cultured PBMCs, collected from culture after CMV antigen stimulation. CDR3 amino acids: CASSQDRGIEQYF. CDR3 in DNA: TGCGCCAGCAGCCAAGACAGGGGGATCGAGCAGTACTTC.